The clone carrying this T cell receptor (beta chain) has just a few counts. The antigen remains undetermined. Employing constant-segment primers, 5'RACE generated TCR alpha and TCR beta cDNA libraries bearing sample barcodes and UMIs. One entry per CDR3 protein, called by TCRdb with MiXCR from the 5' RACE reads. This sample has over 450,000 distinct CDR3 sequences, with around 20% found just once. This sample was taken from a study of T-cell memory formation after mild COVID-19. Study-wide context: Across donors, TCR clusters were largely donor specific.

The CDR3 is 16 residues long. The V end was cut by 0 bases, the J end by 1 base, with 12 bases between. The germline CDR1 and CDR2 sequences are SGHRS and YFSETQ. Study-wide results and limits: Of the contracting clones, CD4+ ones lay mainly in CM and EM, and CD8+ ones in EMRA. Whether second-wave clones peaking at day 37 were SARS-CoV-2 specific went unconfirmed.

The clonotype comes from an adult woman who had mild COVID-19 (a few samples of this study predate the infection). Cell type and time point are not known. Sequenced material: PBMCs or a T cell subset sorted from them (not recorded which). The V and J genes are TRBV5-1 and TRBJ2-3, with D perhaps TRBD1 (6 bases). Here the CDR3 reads CASSLEPGVRTDTQYF. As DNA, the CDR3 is TGCGCCAGCAGCTTGGAGCCAGGGGTTCGCACAGATACGCAGTATTTT. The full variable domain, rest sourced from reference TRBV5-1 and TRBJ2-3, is KAGVTQTPRYLIKTRGQQVTLSCSPISGHRSVSWYQQTPGQGLQFLFEYFSETQRNKGNFPGRFSGRQFSNSRSEMNVSTLELGDSALYLCASSLEPGVRTDTQYFGPGTRLTVL.